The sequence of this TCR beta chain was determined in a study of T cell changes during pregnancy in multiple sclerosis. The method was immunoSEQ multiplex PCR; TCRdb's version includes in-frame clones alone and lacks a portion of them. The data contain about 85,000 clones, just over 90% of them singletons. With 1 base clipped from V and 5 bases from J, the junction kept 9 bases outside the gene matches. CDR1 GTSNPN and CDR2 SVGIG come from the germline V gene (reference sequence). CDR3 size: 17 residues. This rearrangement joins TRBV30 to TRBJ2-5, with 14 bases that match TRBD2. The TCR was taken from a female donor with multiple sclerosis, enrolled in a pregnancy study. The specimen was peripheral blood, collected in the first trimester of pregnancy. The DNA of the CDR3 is TGTGCCTGGAGTGAGGGACTAGCGGGAGTGTTTTACGAGACCCAGTACTTC. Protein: CAWSEGLAGVFYETQYF.